The 15 T cell receptor beta chains listed next were all sequenced from one sample in a study of T-cell reconstitution after alpha-beta-depleted transplantation in children. A library of TCRbeta sequences, prepared with unique molecular identifiers, was generated. Each CDR3 protein is one row after TCRdb ran MiXCR on the PCR reads. Of a few hundred thousand distinct CDR3 sequences in the sample, 15% to 20% were seen once. Specimen: PBMCs from the stem cell graft donor, collected from the stem cell graft. Every receptor here comes from a human donor who donated a stem cell graft to a child with acute lymphoblastic leukemia.

This clonotype was found a few times. The chain has TRBV6-4 and TRBJ2-1, with D unclear. Germline V gene data show CDR1 as MRHNA and CDR2 as SNTAGT. This CDR3 is 16 amino acids long. Trimming took 1 base from V and 7 from J, leaving 17 bases between them. The CDR3 region has the DNA TGTGCCAGCAGTGACTATGTCAGCTCCCTGAAGAATGAGCAGTTCTTC. Amino acids: CASSDYVSSLKNEQFF.

The gene calls are TRBV5-1 and TRBJ1-2; TRBD1 might be the D (6 bases). Trimming removed 6 bases at V and 4 bases at J, with 7 bases between. Per germline, CDR1 SGHRS and CDR2 YFSETQ. The length of the CDR3 is 11 residues. CDR3 coding DNA: TGCGCCAGCACCAGGGGCTATGGCTACACCTTC. Translated: CASTRGYGYTF. Using reference TRBV5-1 and TRBJ1-2 for the parts outside the CDR3, the full variable domain is KAGVTQTPRYLIKTRGQQVTLSCSPISGHRSVSWYQQTPGQGLQFLFEYFSETQRNKGNFPGRFSGRQFSNSRSEMNVSTLELGDSALYLCASTRGYGYTFGSGTRLTVV.

J is TRBJ1-1 and V is TRBV2; TRBD1 matches 7 bases. The germline V gene has CDR1 SNHLY and CDR2 FYNNEI. Unmatched junction bases numbered 2, after V lost 9 bases and J lost 1 base. This CDR3 region has 12 residues. The CDR3, as DNA: TGTGCCAGGGACAGGAGGAACACTGAAGCTTTCTTT. It specifies CARDRRNTEAFF.

The chain recombines TRBV6-6 with TRBJ2-3, with D possibly called TRBD1 or TRBD2 (7 bases each). CDR1 and CDR2 (germline): MNHNY, SVGAGI (reference sequence). The CDR3 runs 11 residues. The V gene lost 11 bases and the J gene lost 6 bases, with 12 bases spanning the gap. Written as DNA, the CDR3 is TGTGCCCAGGGGGGGGGTGATACGCAGTATTTT. It translates to CAQGGGDTQYF.

This clonotype was seen only a few times. V and J are TRBV5-1 and TRBJ2-7, with TRBD1 as a possible D gene (5 bases). V dropped 3 bases and J dropped 5 bases, with 9 bases sitting between them. Germline CDR1 reads SGHRS; CDR2 reads YFSETQ. The CDR3 sequence is 12 residues long. The chain's CDR3 is CASSSKTDEQYF. DNA for the CDR3: TGCGCCAGCAGCTCAAAGACAGACGAGCAGTACTTC.

J is TRBJ2-5 and V is TRBV29-1; no clear D gene. The length of the CDR3 is 14 residues. Germline V gives CDR1 SQVTM, CDR2 ANQGSEA. V lost 2 bases to trimming and J lost 4 bases, with 14 bases between them. The CDR3 here is CSVEIWGWGETQYF. The CDR3 nucleotides are TGCAGCGTTGAAATCTGGGGTTGGGGAGAGACCCAGTACTTC.

J is TRBJ2-2 and V is TRBV4-1; 7 nucleotides align to TRBD2. Per germline, CDR1 MGHRA and CDR2 YSYEKL. The CDR3 totals 15 residues. The junction had 5 bases not matched to a gene; V was cut back by 0 bases and J by 7 bases. The CDR3 coding sequence is TGCGCCAGCAGCCAAGATACTAGCGAATACGGGGAGCTGTTTTTT. It codes for CASSQDTSEYGELFF.

The genes are TRBV5-1 and TRBJ1-5; possibly TRBD1 for D (5 bases). CDR3 length: 15 amino acids. Germline CDR1 is SGHRS and CDR2 is YFSETQ. Trimming pared 7 bases from V and 3 bases from J, leaving 17 bases between. The CDR3 region has the DNA TGCGCCAGCTCGGCCGGGGGGGAGGCCAATCAGCCCCAGCATTTT. Translating gives CASSAGGEANQPQHF.

This clonotype has just a few counts. The J gene is TRBJ1-1, the V gene TRBV4-1; tentative D call: TRBD1 (5 bases). The V and J ends lost 3 bases and 0 bases respectively, with 11 bases between them. Germline values: CDR1 MGHRA, CDR2 YSYEKL. The CDR3 loop spans 15 amino acids. The CDR3 nucleotides read TGCGCCAGCAGCCAGGGTGGGACCATGAACACTGAAGCTTTCTTT. Encoded protein: CASSQGGTMNTEAFF.

This clonotype occurred a few times. The rearrangement joins TRBV7-3 to TRBJ2-1; no definite D call. CDR1 is SGHTA and CDR2 is FQGTGA in the germline V gene. V lost 3 bases, J lost 8 bases, and 11 bases lay in between. This CDR3 comprises 13 residues. For the CDR3, the DNA is TGTGCCAGCAGCTTGACTTCGCCCGATGAGCAGTTCTTC. Its protein is CASSLTSPDEQFF.

In its sample, this clonotype was seen many times. The junction does not match germline at one end; this may be a read error. This chain links TRBV5-1 with TRBJ2-1; 7 bases align to TRBD2. The CDR3 length is 15 residues. Germline CDR1 reads SGHRS; CDR2 reads YFSETQ. CDR3 sequence reads: CASSLGAGDYNEQFF. CDR3 DNA sequence: TGTGCCAGCAGCTTGGGTGCGGGGGACTACAATGAGCAGTTCTTC.

This clonotype was seen a few times. V usage is TRBV7-2 and J usage is TRBJ1-3; no clear D. The CDR3 contains 17 residues. CDR1 SGHTA and CDR2 FQGNSA come from the germline V gene. With 3 bases removed from V and 0 bases from J, the gap between germline ends came to 15 bases. The CDR3 DNA reads as TGTGCCAGCAGCTTCTATAGCCAGGTGTACTCTGGAAACACCATATATTTT. Amino acid sequence: CASSFYSQVYSGNTIYF. Supplemented by reference TRBV7-2 and TRBJ1-3, the full variable domain reads GAGVSQSPSNKVTEKGKDVELRCDPISGHTALYWYRQSLGQGLEFLIYFQGNSAPDKSGLPSDRFSAERTGGSVSTLTIQRTQQEDSAVYLCASSFYSQVYSGNTIYFGEGSWLTVV.

V gene TRBV9 combines with J gene TRBJ2-1; 9 bases align to TRBD2. This CDR3 is 16 amino acids long. Germline trimming cut 3 bases from V and 7 bases from J; bases unmatched to any gene: 11. CDR1 SGDLS and CDR2 YYNGEE come from the germline V gene. Written as DNA, the CDR3 is TGTGCCAGCAGCGGCCTTCTAGCGGGGTGGGAAAATGAGCAGTTCTTC. As protein: CASSGLLAGWENEQFF.

This clonotype has just a few counts. The chain combines TRBV27 with TRBJ1-2, with D perhaps TRBD1 (6 bases). CDR1 and CDR2 from the germline V gene are MNHEY and SMNVEV (reference sequence). The V end lost 0 bases, the J end lost 4 bases, and 24 bases lay between the germline ends. The CDR3 is 19 amino acids. The CDR3 DNA reads TGTGCCAGCAGTTTATCACCCCTAGCCAGGGGTCCCGGGAGCTATGGCTACACCTTC. Its translation is CASSLSPLARGPGSYGYTF.

This clonotype was seen only a few times. The gene calls are TRBV6-1 and TRBJ2-5; D possibly corresponds to TRBD1 (6 bases). Trimming shortened V by 7 bases and J by 5 bases, and 20 bases separated the two germline ends. Germline V gives CDR1 MNHNS, CDR2 SASEGT. The CDR3 runs to 15 residues. DNA for the CDR3: TGTGCCAGCACCTTCCCTACAGGGAGTTGGGAGACCCAGTACTTC. Translation: CASTFPTGSWETQYF.